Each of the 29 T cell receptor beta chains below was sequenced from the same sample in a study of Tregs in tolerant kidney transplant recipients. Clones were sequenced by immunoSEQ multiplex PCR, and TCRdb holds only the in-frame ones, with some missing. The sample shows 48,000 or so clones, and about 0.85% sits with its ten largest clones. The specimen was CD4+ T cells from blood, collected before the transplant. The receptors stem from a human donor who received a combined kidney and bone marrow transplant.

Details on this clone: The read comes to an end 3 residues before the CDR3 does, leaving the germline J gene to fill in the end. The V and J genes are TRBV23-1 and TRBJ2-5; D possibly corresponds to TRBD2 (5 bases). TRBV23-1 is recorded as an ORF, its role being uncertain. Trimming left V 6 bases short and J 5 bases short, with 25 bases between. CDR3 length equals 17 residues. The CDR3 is CASRLISIPFRRETQYF. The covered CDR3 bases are TGCGCCAGCAGACTAATTTCGATTCCTTTTAGGAGGGAGACC.

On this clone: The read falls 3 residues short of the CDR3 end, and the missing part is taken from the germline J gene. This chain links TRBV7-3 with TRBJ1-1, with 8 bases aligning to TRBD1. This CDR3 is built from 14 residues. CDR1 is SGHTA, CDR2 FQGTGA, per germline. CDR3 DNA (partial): TGTGCCAGCAGTTCTACGACAGGGGCGGAGCAT. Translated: CASSSTTGAEH. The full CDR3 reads CASSSTTGAEHAFF.

The covered CDR3 bases are TGTGCCAGCAGTGAACGGGAGGGGGCAGCAACTAATGAAAAA. Translation gives CASSEREGAATNEK. The full CDR3 sequence reads CASSEREGAATNEKLFF. J is TRBJ1-4 and V is TRBV2, with TRBD1 matching over 7 bases. The CDR3 end falls 3 residues outside the read, so it is completed with the germline J gene. With V trimmed by 2 bases and J by 0 bases, 6 bases remained unmatched. This CDR3 has 17 residues. Looked up from germline, CDR1 is SNHLY and CDR2 is FYNNEI.

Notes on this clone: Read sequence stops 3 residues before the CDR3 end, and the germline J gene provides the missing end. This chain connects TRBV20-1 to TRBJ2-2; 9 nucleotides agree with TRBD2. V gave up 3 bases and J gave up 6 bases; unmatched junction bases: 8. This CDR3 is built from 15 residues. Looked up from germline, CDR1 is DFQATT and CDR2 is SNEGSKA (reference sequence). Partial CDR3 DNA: TGCAGTGCTAGCCTTAGCGGGAGTGCTTCCGGGGAG. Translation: CSASLSGSASGE. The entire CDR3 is CSASLSGSASGELFF.

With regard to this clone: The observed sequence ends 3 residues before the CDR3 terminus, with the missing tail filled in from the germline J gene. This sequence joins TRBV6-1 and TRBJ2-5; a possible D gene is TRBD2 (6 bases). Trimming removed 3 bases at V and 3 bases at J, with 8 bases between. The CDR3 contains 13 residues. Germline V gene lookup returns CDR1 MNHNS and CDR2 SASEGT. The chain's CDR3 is CASSDGLKETQYF. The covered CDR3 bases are TGTGCCAGCAGTGATGGACTAAAAGAGACC.

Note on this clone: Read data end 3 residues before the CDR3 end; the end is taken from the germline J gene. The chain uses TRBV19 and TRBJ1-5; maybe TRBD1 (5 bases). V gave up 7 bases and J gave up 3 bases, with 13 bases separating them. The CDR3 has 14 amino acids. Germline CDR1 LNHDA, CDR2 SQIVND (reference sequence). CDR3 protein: CASMETANNQPQHF. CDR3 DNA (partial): TGTGCCAGTATGGAGACAGCCAACAATCAGCCC. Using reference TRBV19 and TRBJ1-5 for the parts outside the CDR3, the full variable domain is DGGITQSPKYLFRKEGQNVTLSCEQNLNHDAMYWYRQDPGQGLRLIYYSQIVNDFQKGDIAEGYSVSREKKESFPLTVTSAQKNPTAFYLCASMETANNQPQHFGDGTRLSIL.

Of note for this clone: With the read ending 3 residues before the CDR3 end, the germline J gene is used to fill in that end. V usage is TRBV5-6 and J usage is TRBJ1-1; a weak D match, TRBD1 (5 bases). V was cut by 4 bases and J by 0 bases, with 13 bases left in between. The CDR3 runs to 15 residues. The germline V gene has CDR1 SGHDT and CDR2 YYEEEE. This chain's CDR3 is CASSGTDYLNTEAFF. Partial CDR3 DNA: TGTGCCAGCAGCGGGACTGACTATTTGAACACTGAA.

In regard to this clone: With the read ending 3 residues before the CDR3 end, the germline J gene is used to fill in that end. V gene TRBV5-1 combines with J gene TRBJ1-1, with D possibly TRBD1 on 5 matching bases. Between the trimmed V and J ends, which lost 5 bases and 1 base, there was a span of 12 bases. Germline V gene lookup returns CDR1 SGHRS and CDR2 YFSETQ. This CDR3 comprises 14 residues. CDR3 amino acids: CASRPGTENTEAFF. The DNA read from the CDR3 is TGCGCCAGCAGACCCGGGACTGAGAACACTGAA.

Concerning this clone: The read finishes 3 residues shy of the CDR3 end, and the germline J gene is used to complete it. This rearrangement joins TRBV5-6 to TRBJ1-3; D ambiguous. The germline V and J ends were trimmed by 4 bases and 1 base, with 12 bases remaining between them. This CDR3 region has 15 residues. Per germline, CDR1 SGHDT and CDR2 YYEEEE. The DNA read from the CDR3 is TGTGCCAGCAGCGCTAACTACGAATCTGGAAACACC. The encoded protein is CASSANYESGNT. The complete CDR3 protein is CASSANYESGNTIYF. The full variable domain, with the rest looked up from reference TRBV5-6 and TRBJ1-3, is DAGVTQSPTHLIKTRGQQVTLRCSPKSGHDTVSWYQQALGQGPQFIFQYYEEEERQRGNFPDRFSGHQFPNYSSELNVNALLLGDSALYLCASSANYESGNTIYFGEGSWLTVV.

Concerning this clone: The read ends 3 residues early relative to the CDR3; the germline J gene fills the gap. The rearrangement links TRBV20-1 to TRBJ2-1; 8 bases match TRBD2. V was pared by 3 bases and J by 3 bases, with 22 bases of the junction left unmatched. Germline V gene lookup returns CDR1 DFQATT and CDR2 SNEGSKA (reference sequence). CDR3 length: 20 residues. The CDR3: CSASAPDPGREAGVYNEQFF. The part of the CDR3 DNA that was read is TGCAGTGCTAGCGCCCCGGACCCAGGAAGGGAAGCGGGAGTCTACAATGAG.

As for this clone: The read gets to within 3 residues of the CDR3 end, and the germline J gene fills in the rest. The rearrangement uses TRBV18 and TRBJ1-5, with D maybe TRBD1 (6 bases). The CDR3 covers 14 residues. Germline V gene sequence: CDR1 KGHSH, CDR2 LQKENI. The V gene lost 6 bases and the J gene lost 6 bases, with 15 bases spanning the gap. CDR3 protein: CASSFTGPVQPQHF. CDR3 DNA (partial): TGTGCCAGCTCGTTTACAGGGCCGGTTCAGCCC. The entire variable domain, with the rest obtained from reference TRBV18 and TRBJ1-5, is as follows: NAGVMQNPRHLVRRRGQEARLRCSPMKGHSHVYWYRQLPEEGLKFMVYLQKENIIDESGMPKERFSAEFPKEGPSILRIQQVVRGDSAAYFCASSFTGPVQPQHFGDGTRLSIL.

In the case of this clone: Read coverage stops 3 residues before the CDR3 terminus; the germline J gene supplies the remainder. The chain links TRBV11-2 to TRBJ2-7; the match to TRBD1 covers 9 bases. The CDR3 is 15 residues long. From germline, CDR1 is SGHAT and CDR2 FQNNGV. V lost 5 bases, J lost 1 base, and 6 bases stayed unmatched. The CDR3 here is CASSPGQGPSYEQYF. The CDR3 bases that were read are TGTGCCAGCAGCCCAGGACAGGGGCCGTCCTACGAG.

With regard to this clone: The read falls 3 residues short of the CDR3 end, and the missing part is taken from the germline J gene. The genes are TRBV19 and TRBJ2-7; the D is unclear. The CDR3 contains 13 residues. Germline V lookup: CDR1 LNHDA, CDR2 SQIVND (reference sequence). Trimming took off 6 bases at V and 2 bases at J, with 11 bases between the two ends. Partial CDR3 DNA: TGTGCCAGTAGCACTGCTGATGCCTACGAG. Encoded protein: CASSTADAYE. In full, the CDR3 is CASSTADAYEQYF.

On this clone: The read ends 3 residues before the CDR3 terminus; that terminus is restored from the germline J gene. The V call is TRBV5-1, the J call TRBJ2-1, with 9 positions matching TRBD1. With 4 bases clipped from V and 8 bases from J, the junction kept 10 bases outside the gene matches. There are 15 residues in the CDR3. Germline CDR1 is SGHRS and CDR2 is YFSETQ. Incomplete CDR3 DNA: TGCGCCAGCAGCACACAGGGGGCCCCCTTCGATGAG. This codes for CASSTQGAPFDE. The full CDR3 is CASSTQGAPFDEQFF.

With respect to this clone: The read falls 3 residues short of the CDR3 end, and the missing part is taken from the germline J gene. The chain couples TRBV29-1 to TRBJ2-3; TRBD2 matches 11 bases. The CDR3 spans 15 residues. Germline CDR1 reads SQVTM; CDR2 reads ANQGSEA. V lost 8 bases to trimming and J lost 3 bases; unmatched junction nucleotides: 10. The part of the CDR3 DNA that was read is TGCAGCACAAGCCTAGCGGGAGGAGTAACAGATACG. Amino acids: CSTSLAGGVTDT. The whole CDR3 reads CSTSLAGGVTDTQYF.

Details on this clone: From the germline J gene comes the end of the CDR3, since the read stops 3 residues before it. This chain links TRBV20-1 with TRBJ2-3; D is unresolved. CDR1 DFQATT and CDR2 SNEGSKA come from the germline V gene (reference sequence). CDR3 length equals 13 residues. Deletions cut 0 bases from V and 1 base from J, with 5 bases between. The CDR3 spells CSAREAGTDTQYF. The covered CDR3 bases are TGCAGTGCTAGAGAAGCCGGCACAGATACG.

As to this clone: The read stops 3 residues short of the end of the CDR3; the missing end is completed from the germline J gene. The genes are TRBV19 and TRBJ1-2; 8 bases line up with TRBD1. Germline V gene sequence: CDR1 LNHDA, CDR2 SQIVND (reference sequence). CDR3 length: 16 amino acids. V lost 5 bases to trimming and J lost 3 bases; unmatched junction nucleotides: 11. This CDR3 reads CASSLSPQGAYYGYTF. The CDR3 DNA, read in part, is TGTGCCAGTAGTCTATCGCCTCAGGGGGCTTACTATGGC.

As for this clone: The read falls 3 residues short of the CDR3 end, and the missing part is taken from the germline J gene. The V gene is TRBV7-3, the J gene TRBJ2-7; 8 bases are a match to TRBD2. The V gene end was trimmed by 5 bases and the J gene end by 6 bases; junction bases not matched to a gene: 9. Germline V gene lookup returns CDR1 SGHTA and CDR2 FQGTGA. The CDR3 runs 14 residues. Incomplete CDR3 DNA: TGTGCCAGCAGCATTGGGACTAGGCAAGGCGAG. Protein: CASSIGTRQGE. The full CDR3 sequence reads CASSIGTRQGEQYF. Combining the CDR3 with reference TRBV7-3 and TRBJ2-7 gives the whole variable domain GAGVSQTPSNKVTEKGKYVELRCDPISGHTALYWYRQSLGQGPEFLIYFQGTGAADDSGLPNDRFFAVRPEGSVSTLKIQRTERGDSAVYLCASSIGTRQGEQYFGPGTRLTVT.

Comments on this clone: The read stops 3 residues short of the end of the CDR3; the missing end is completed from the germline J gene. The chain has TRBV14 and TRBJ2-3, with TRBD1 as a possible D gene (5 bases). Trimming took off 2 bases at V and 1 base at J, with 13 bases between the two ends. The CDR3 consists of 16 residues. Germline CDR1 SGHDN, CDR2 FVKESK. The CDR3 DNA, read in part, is TGTGCCAGCAGCCAAAAAAGTGCCAGGGGCACAGATACG. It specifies CASSQKSARGTDT. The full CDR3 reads CASSQKSARGTDTQYF.

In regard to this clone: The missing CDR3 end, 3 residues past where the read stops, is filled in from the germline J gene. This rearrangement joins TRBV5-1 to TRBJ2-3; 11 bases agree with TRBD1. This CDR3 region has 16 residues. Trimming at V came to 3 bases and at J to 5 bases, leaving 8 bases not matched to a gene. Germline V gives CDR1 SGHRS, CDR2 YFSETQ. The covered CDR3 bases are TGCGCCAGCAGCTACTCCGGGACAGGGGGTAGAGATACG. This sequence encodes CASSYSGTGGRDT. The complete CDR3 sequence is CASSYSGTGGRDTQYF.

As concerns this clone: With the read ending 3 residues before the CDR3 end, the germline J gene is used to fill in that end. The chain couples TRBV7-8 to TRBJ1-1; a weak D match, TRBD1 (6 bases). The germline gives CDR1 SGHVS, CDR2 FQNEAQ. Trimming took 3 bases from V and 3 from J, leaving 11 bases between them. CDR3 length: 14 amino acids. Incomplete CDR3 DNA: TGTGCCAGCAGCTTTACAGGGCCTGACACTGAA. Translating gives CASSFTGPDTE. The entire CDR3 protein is CASSFTGPDTEAFF.

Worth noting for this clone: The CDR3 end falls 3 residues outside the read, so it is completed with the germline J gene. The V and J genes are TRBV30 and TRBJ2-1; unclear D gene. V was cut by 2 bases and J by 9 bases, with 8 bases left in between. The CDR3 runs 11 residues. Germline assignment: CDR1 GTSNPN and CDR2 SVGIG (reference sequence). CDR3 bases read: TGTGCCTGGAGTCCCCGCGGTGAG. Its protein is CAWSPRGE. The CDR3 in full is CAWSPRGEQFF.

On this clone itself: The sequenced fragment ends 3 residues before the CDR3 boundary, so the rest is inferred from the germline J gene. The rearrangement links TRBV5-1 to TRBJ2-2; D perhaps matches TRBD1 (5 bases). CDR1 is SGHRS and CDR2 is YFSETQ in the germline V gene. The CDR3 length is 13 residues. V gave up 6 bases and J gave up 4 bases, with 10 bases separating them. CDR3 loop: CASKDKSTGELFF. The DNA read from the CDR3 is TGCGCCAGCAAGGACAAGAGCACCGGGGAG.

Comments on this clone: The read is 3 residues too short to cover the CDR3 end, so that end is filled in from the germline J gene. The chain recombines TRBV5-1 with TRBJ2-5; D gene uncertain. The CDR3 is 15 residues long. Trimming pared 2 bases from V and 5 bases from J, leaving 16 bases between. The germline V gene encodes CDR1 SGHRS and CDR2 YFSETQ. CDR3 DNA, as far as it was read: TGCGCCAGCAGCTTTAGACGGAACGCAGGCGAGACC. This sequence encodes CASSFRRNAGET. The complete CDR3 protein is CASSFRRNAGETQYF.

The chain's CDR3 is CASSEFGKGASTDTQYF. The DNA read from the CDR3 is TGTGCCAGCAGTGAATTCGGGAAGGGGGCGAGCACAGATACG. The V gene is TRBV2, the J gene TRBJ2-3; 7 bases align to TRBD1. The observed sequence ends 3 residues before the CDR3 terminus, with the missing tail filled in from the germline J gene. Germline CDR1 is SNHLY and CDR2 is FYNNEI. The CDR3 totals 17 residues. V dropped 2 bases and J dropped 0; count of bases not matched to a gene: 8.

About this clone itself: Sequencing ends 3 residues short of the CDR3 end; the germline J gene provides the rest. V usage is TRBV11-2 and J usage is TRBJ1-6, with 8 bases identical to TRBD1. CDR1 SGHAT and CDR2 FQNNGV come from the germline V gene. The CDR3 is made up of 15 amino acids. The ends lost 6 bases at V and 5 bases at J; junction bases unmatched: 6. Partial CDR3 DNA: TGTGCCAGCAGGCCTCCGGGACAGGATAATTCACCC. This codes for CASRPPGQDNSP. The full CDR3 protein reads CASRPPGQDNSPLHF.

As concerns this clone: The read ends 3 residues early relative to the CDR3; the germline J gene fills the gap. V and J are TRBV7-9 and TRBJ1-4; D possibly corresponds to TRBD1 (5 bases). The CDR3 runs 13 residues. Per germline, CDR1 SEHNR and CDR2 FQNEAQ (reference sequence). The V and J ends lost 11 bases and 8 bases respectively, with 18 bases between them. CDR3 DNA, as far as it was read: TGTGCCTGCTCGGGGGGGAATGAAGAAAAA. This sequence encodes CACSGGNEEK. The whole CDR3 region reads CACSGGNEEKLFF.

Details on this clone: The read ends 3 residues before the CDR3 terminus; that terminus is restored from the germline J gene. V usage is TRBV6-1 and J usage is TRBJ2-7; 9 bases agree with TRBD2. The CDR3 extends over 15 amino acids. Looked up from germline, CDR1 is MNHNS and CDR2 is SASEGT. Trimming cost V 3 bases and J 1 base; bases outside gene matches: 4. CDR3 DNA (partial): TGTGCCAGCAGTGAGGTGGCGGGAGGGTCCTACGAG. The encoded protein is CASSEVAGGSYE. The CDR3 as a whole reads CASSEVAGGSYEQYF.

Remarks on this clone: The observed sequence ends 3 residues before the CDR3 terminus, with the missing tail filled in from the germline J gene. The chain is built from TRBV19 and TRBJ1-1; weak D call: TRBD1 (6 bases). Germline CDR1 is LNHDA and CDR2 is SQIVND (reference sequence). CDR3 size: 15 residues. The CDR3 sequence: CASSSKQGGLWEAFF. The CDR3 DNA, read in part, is TGTGCCAGTAGTAGTAAACAGGGTGGACTCTGGGAA.